These T cell receptor beta chains were read from a single sample in a study of CD8+CD57+ T cells in acquired aplastic anemia. TCRdb analysed the reads with MiXCR anew, one entry per CDR3 protein. In the table there are about 170,000 distinct CDR3 sequences, around half of which are singletons. Sequences were obtained from sorted CD4+, CD8+, or CD8+CD57+ T cells (not recorded which) from PBMCs. These receptors came from a human donor with aplastic anemia. Both conserved end residues are part of each CDR3. Fields, in order: J gene, V gene, D gene, clone size, CDR3 protein, CDR3 DNA. The D gene is left open where the match is weak. Size tells how often a clone was seen (once, few, many) or the class of an expanded clone, and some rows leave it out.

J: TRBJ2-1
V: TRBV4-1
D: NA
size: NA
CDR3: CASSQGNAAGYNEQFF
DNA: TGCGCCAGCAGCCAAGGGAATGCCGCAGGATACAATGAGCAGTTCTTC

J: TRBJ1-1
V: TRBV2
D: NA
size: NA
CDR3: CASSPELAEAFF
DNA: TGTGCCAGCAGTCCCGAGTTGGCTGAAGCTTTCTTT

J: TRBJ2-7
V: TRBV7-9
D: TRBD1
size: NA
CDR3: CASSPGTVREQYF
DNA: TGTGCCAGCAGCCCTGGGACAGTAAGGGAGCAGTACTTC

J: TRBJ1-5
V: TRBV7-8
D: NA
size: many
CDR3: CASSLPNQPQHF
DNA: TGTGCCAGCAGCTTGCCCAATCAGCCCCAGCATTTT

J: TRBJ1-2
V: TRBV19
D: NA
size: few
CDR3: CASSRGRNYGYTF
DNA: TGTGCCAGTAGTCGGGGACGGAACTATGGCTACACCTTC

J: TRBJ1-6
V: TRBV7-2
D: NA
size: NA
CDR3: CASSMGNSPLHF
DNA: TGTGCCAGCAGCATGGGAAATTCACCCCTCCACTTT

J: TRBJ1-5
V: TRBV2
D: NA
size: few
CDR3: CASRDSNQPQHF
DNA: TGTGCCAGCAGGGACAGCAATCAGCCCCAGCATTTT

J: TRBJ2-5
V: TRBV19
D: NA
size: many
CDR3: CASRREETQYF
DNA: TGTGCCAGTCGCAGGGAAGAGACCCAGTACTTC

J: TRBJ1-1
V: TRBV27
D: NA
size: NA
CDR3: CASSLSGVSNTEAFF
DNA: TGTGCCAGCAGTTTATCCGGGGTTTCGAACACTGAAGCTTTCTTT

J: TRBJ1-2
V: TRBV29-1
D: NA
size: NA
CDR3: CSVEGDYGYTF
DNA: TGCAGCGTTGAGGGGGACTATGGCTACACCTTC

J: TRBJ2-1
V: TRBV5-1
D: TRBD1
size: many
CDR3: CASSLDRGSEQFF
DNA: TGCGCCAGCAGCTTGGACAGGGGGAGTGAGCAGTTCTTC

J: TRBJ1-1
V: TRBV7-9
D: NA
size: NA
CDR3: CASSFGQTNTEAFF
DNA: TGTGCCAGCAGCTTCGGACAGACGAACACTGAAGCTTTCTTT

J: TRBJ2-7
V: TRBV24-1
D: NA
size: many
CDR3: CATSDLVGNTYEQYF
DNA: TGTGCCACCAGTGATTTGGTGGGTAACACCTACGAGCAGTACTTC

J: TRBJ1-1
V: TRBV2
D: TRBD1
size: NA
CDR3: CASKSSSGQPNTEAFF
DNA: TGTGCCAGCAAATCTTCATCGGGACAGCCGAACACTGAAGCTTTCTTT

J: TRBJ1-5
V: TRBV20-1
D: NA
size: NA
CDR3: CSARESPNQPQHF
DNA: TGCAGTGCTAGAGAGTCACCTAATCAGCCCCAGCATTTT

J: TRBJ2-3
V: TRBV27
D: NA
size: NA
CDR3: CASSLRGTREPRDTQYF
DNA: TGTGCCAGCAGTTTAAGAGGGACAAGGGAACCTCGGGATACGCAGTATTTT

J: TRBJ1-6
V: TRBV11-2
D: NA
size: NA
CDR3: CASSPAPSLGNSPLHF
DNA: TGTGCCAGCAGCCCAGCACCTTCTTTGGGTAATTCACCCCTCCACTTT

J: TRBJ1-1
V: TRBV7-2
D: NA
size: many
CDR3: CASSPRLKGGTEAFF
DNA: TGTGCCAGCAGCCCCCGTTTAAAGGGAGGCACTGAAGCTTTCTTT

J: TRBJ1-1
V: TRBV11-2
D: NA
size: few
CDR3: CHSARGLTNTEAFF
DNA: TGTCACAGTGCTAGAGGCCTGACGAACACTGAAGCTTTCTTT

J: TRBJ2-5
V: TRBV2
D: NA
size: many
CDR3: CASLRESQETQYF
DNA: TGTGCCAGCCTTAGGGAGTCCCAAGAGACCCAGTACTTC

J: TRBJ2-5
V: TRBV12-3/TRBV12-4
D: NA
size: many
CDR3: CASSRYGSGTETQYF
DNA: TGTGCCAGCAGCCGGTATGGTAGCGGTACTGAGACCCAGTACTTC

J: TRBJ1-1
V: TRBV19
D: NA
size: NA
CDR3: CASLVGDRNTEAFF
DNA: TGTGCCAGCCTGGTGGGGGACCGGAACACTGAAGCTTTCTTT

J: TRBJ2-7
V: TRBV7-8
D: TRBD2
size: NA
CDR3: CASSPGGNEQYF
DNA: TGTGCCAGCAGCCCCGGGGGGAACGAGCAGTACTTC

J: TRBJ1-5
V: TRBV12-3/TRBV12-4
D: TRBD1
size: many
CDR3: CASSPGTGNQPQHF
DNA: TGTGCCAGCAGCCCCGGGACAGGAAATCAGCCCCAGCATTTT

J: TRBJ1-1
V: TRBV5-4
D: NA
size: many
CDR3: CASSRVPSSEAFF
DNA: TGTGCCAGCAGCCGCGTGCCCTCGAGTGAAGCTTTCTTT

J: TRBJ1-1
V: TRBV7-2
D: NA
size: NA
CDR3: CASSLGGYMNTEAFF
DNA: TGTGCCAGCAGCTTAGGGGGGTACATGAACACTGAAGCTTTCTTT

J: TRBJ1-3
V: TRBV20-1
D: NA
size: once
CDR3: CSASLSGNTIYF
DNA: TGCAGTGCTAGTCTCTCTGGAAACACCATATATTTT

J: TRBJ2-5
V: TRBV3-1
D: NA
size: NA
CDR3: CASSQRSPGPETQYF
DNA: TGTGCCAGCAGCCAAAGATCGCCAGGGCCGGAGACCCAGTACTTC

J: TRBJ1-6
V: TRBV2
D: NA
size: NA
CDR3: CASSMRRAGAPLHF
DNA: TGTGCCAGCAGTATGAGGAGGGCTGGGGCACCCCTCCACTTT

J: TRBJ1-4
V: TRBV28
D: NA
size: NA
CDR3: CASSLRDSRGWEKLFF
DNA: TGTGCCAGCAGTTTAAGGGACTCCCGCGGGTGGGAAAAACTGTTTTTT

J: TRBJ2-7
V: TRBV24-1
D: NA
size: NA
CDR3: CATSDWGGGEQYF
DNA: TGTGCCACCAGCGACTGGGGGGGCGGGGAGCAGTACTTC

J: TRBJ1-1
V: TRBV13
D: TRBD1
size: many
CDR3: CASSLPDRGNTEAFF
DNA: TGTGCCAGCAGCCTCCCTGACAGGGGGAACACTGAAGCTTTCTTT

J: TRBJ1-2
V: TRBV20-1
D: NA
size: NA
CDR3: CRVRPVEDGYTF
DNA: TGCAGGGTCAGGCCGGTGGAGGATGGCTACACCTTC

J: TRBJ2-5
V: TRBV6-1
D: NA
size: many
CDR3: CASSPGPYQETQYF
DNA: TGTGCCAGCAGTCCGGGACCGTACCAAGAGACCCAGTACTTC

J: TRBJ1-5
V: TRBV7-9
D: TRBD1
size: NA
CDR3: CASSSGQGIQPQHF
DNA: TGTGCCAGCAGCTCAGGACAGGGGATTCAGCCCCAGCATTTT

J: TRBJ1-1
V: TRBV18
D: NA
size: NA
CDR3: CASSPGGGRLTPEAFF
DNA: TGTGCCAGCTCGCCCGGGGGGGGCAGGCTGACCCCTGAAGCTTTCTTT

J: TRBJ1-5
V: TRBV15
D: TRBD1
size: NA
CDR3: CATSFADRGSNQPQHF
DNA: TGTGCCACCAGCTTCGCGGACAGGGGCAGCAATCAGCCCCAGCATTTT

J: TRBJ1-5
V: TRBV19
D: TRBD1
size: once
CDR3: CASSMKGAGQPQHF
DNA: TGTGCCAGTAGTATGAAGGGGGCGGGCCAGCCCCAGCATTTT

J: TRBJ2-1
V: TRBV14
D: NA
size: many
CDR3: CASSRARSAAYNEQFF
DNA: TGTGCCAGCAGCCGAGCCCGATCGGCTGCTTACAATGAGCAGTTCTTC

J: TRBJ1-6
V: TRBV20-1
D: NA
size: NA
CDR3: CSARGGGDYNSPLHF
DNA: TGCAGTGCTAGGGGGGGGGGAGACTATAATTCACCCCTCCACTTT

J: TRBJ2-7
V: TRBV2
D: TRBD1
size: NA
CDR3: CASNAGTDYEQYF
DNA: TGTGCCAGCAACGCCGGGACAGACTACGAGCAGTACTTC

J: TRBJ2-7
V: TRBV4-2
D: TRBD1
size: many
CDR3: CASSLKVSLRDRTYEQYF
DNA: TGTGCCAGCAGCCTAAAGGTCAGCCTGAGGGACAGAACCTACGAGCAGTACTTC

J: TRBJ1-2
V: TRBV9
D: TRBD1
size: NA
CDR3: CASSAGQGVYGHTF
DNA: TGTGCCAGCAGCGCGGGACAGGGCGTCTATGGCCACACCTTC

J: TRBJ1-6
V: TRBV18
D: NA
size: NA
CDR3: CASSAQVGANEPLHF
DNA: TGTGCCAGCTCAGCACAGGTAGGGGCGAACGAGCCCCTCCACTTT

J: TRBJ2-1
V: TRBV19
D: NA
size: NA
CDR3: CASSANGAGTNEQFF
DNA: TGTGCCAGTAGCGCCAACGGGGCGGGAACCAATGAGCAGTTCTTC

J: TRBJ1-6
V: TRBV6-5
D: NA
size: NA
CDR3: CASSYSIYSPLHF
DNA: TGTGCCAGCAGTTACTCGATTTACTCACCCCTCCACTTT

J: TRBJ1-5
V: TRBV19
D: NA
size: many
CDR3: CASSPGRGGQPQHF
DNA: TGTGCCAGTAGTCCCGGCAGGGGAGGTCAGCCCCAGCATTTT

J: TRBJ2-7
V: TRBV2
D: NA
size: NA
CDR3: CASKQQFDEQYF
DNA: TGTGCCAGCAAGCAACAATTCGACGAGCAGTACTTC

J: TRBJ1-4
V: TRBV2
D: NA
size: few
CDR3: CVTAGRGREKLFF
DNA: TGTGTTACAGCGGGCAGGGGCAGAGAAAAACTGTTTTTT

J: TRBJ2-7
V: TRBV5-8
D: NA
size: NA
CDR3: CASSLVSVGWYF
DNA: TGTGCCAGCAGCTTGGTCTCGGTAGGGTGGTACTTC

J: TRBJ1-3
V: TRBV20-1
D: NA
size: few
CDR3: CSAPDGSGNTIYF
DNA: TGCAGTGCACCAGACGGCTCTGGAAACACCATATATTTT

J: TRBJ1-1
V: TRBV29-1
D: NA
size: NA
CDR3: CSVGGGAHEAFF
DNA: TGCAGCGTTGGAGGGGGGGCCCATGAAGCTTTCTTT

J: TRBJ2-2
V: TRBV19
D: NA
size: few
CDR3: CASSIGQYVGELFF
DNA: NA

J: TRBJ1-5
V: TRBV20-1
D: NA
size: NA
CDR3: CSASGLGGPQHF
DNA: TGCAGTGCTAGTGGTTTGGGGGGCCCCCAGCATTTT

J: TRBJ2-5
V: TRBV9
D: TRBD2
size: NA
CDR3: CASNPGGVTGETQYF
DNA: TGTGCCAGCAATCCGGGAGGGGTGACGGGCGAGACCCAGTACTTC

J: TRBJ2-1
V: TRBV2
D: NA
size: many
CDR3: CASSAELGRNNEQFF
DNA: TGTGCCAGCAGTGCTGAGTTGGGACGAAACAATGAGCAGTTCTTC

J: TRBJ2-3
V: TRBV9
D: TRBD2
size: many
CDR3: CASSFSGGHGDTQYF
DNA: TGTGCCAGCAGCTTTAGCGGGGGGCATGGAGATACGCAGTATTTT